The sequence of this T cell receptor (beta chain) was determined in a study of CD8+CD57+ T cells in acquired aplastic anemia. Overall study context: The study obtained an average of around 3.4 ug of DNA from sorted CD4+ and CD8+ cells. For CD4+ cells, healthy donors had an average of roughly 9.8 million reads.

Genomic DNA provided the template from which TCR beta VDJ and CDR3 profiles were obtained. A single record per CDR3 protein comes from TCRdb applying MiXCR to the reads. The table lists 200,000 to 250,000 distinct CDR3 sequences, 30% to 40% of them singletons. This CDR3 is built from 14 residues. V was shortened by 3 bases and J by 5 bases, with 16 bases between the two germline ends. Per germline, CDR1 DFQATT and CDR2 SNEGSKA (reference sequence). Study findings and constraints: Patient and control CD8+ Simpson's diversity was not significantly different. Approximately 28 CD8+ CDR3 sequences were shared between patients and controls.

With respect to this clonotype: Its antigen remains unknown.

The receptor's source is a human donor in good health, serving as a control. The sequencing sample was made of sorted CD4+, CD8+, or CD8+CD57+ T cells (not recorded which) from PBMCs. This chain links TRBV20-1 with TRBJ1-2; TRBD1 might be the D (5 bases). For the CDR3, the DNA is TGCAGTGCTAGTGGGGGGACGCTACTATATGGCTACACCTTC. Amino acids: CSASGGTLLYGYTF.